The sequence of this TCR beta chain was determined in a study of CD8+ T cells in alopecia areata. Comment on this clone: Its specificity is unknown.

Study-wide results and limits: On tofacitinib, scalp clonality and expanded CD8+ clones among top 100 fell significantly. For lesional scalp, especially alopecia totalis/universalis, clonality was higher than in normal scalp. Under tofacitinib, numerous expanded lesional clonotypes remained detectable in scalp and blood. In scalp samples, resident alphabeta T cells of normal skin are also sequenced.

Investigators isolated RNA and reverse transcribed it into cDNA to act as the sequencing template. Sequencing was performed with immunoSEQ multiplex PCR; in TCRdb, only in-frame clones are kept and a portion is missing. The sample includes under 200,000 clones, around 71% of them seen just once. The treatment was: oral pan-JAK inhibitor, 5-10 mg twice daily. CDR1 is GTSNPN, CDR2 SVGIG, per germline (reference sequence). This CDR3 region has 15 residues. Trimming removed 2 bases at V and 2 bases at J, with 13 bases between. The clonotype originates from a human donor with alopecia areata. J is TRBJ1-5 and V is TRBV30; D gene ambiguous. The source was CD4+ T cells sorted from blood, collected at week 4, from a patient treated with tofacitinib. The CDR3 loop is CAWSPTLLGNQPQHF. CDR3 nucleotide sequence: TGTGCCTGGAGTCCGACCCTGCTTGGCAATCAGCCCCAGCATTTT.